The text below deals with one T cell receptor (beta chain). This sample is drawn from a study of graft-versus-host responses after intestinal transplantation. Dividing CFSE-low CD3+CD4+ and CD3+CD8+ responders were isolated by sorting after the reaction. The data were produced by immunoSEQ multiplex PCR, yet TCRdb's version contains in-frame clones alone and is incomplete. The sample lists about 21,000 clones; approximately 60% were seen once. The receptor's source is a human patient who received an intestinal transplant. Sequences were derived from alloreactive CD4+ T cells from a mixed lymphocyte reaction culture, sampled before intestinal transplant. Subset described: CFSE-low proliferating T cells sorted from roughly six-day pre-transplant mixed lymphocyte reaction (GvH or HvG direction).

DNA for the CDR3: TGTGCCAGCAGCTTATCGGACAGGGTAAGGCAGTACTTC. It specifies CASSLSDRVRQYF. The chain uses TRBV7-2 and TRBJ2-7, with 8 bases matching TRBD1. V gave up 2 bases and J gave up 9 bases; unmatched junction bases: 6. CDR1 and CDR2 (germline): SGHTA, FQGNSA. CDR3 length equals 13 residues.